A selection of T cell receptor beta chains follows, all from one sample in a study of blood T cell repertoires in COVID-19. Assay used: immunoSEQ multiplex PCR; TCRdb lists only in-frame clones, some missing. The sample has about 130,000 clones, 80% to 85% seen once. The sample taken for sequencing was peripheral blood. These receptors all stem from a woman in her 50s with acute or convalescent COVID-19. Both conserved end residues are part of each CDR3. A D gene is named only where the DNA matches it firmly. Clone size is not always given. Where it is, it says once, few, many or a class for expanded clones.

-	TRBJ1-1	TRBV4-1	-	CASSLRREGDTEAFF	TGCGCCAGCAGCCTAAGGAGAGAGGGTGACACTGAAGCTTTCTTT
-	TRBJ2-1	TRBV29-1	once	CSVDAGEQFF	TGCAGCGTTGACGCAGGGGAGCAGTTCTTC
-	TRBJ2-7	TRBV10-1	-	CASSERVGEDEQYF	TGCGCCAGCAGTGAGCGGGTCGGGGAGGACGAGCAGTACTTC
TRBD1	TRBJ1-2	TRBV11-2	many	CASRIQTGGLYGYTF	TGTGCCAGCAGGATACAGACAGGGGGCCTCTATGGCTACACCTTC
-	TRBJ1-1	TRBV6-1	once	CASSEPGNWAFF	TGTGCCAGCAGTGAGCCAGGGAATTGGGCTTTCTTT
-	TRBJ2-1	TRBV2	once	CASSENPSTYNEQFF	TGTGCCAGCAGTGAAAACCCTAGCACCTACAATGAGCAGTTCTTC
-	TRBJ2-7	TRBV21-1	-	CASSKVAGRSYEQYF	TGTGCCAGCAGCAAAGTAGCAGGGCGCTCCTACGAGCAGTACTTC
TRBD2	TRBJ2-1	TRBV28	-	CASSLAGGGNEQFF	TGTGCCAGCAGTTTAGCGGGAGGGGGCAATGAGCAGTTCTTC
TRBD1	TRBJ2-2	TRBV5-1	few	CASSWGQGVTGELFF	TGCGCCAGCAGCTGGGGACAGGGAGTTACCGGGGAGCTGTTTTTT
TRBD1	TRBJ2-7	TRBV30	-	CACHSGGTYEQYF	TGTGCCTGTCACTCAGGGGGAACCTACGAGCAGTACTTC
-	TRBJ1-1	TRBV9	-	CASSVEGAELMRDTEAFF	TGTGCCAGCAGCGTAGAGGGCGCGGAACTCATGAGGGACACTGAAGCTTTCTTT
-	TRBJ1-1	TRBV5-1	-	CASSLDSFRNTEAFF	TGCGCCAGCAGCTTGGACAGTTTTAGGAACACTGAAGCTTTCTTT
TRBD1	TRBJ2-1	TRBV28	-	CASSPLITPGTGHNEQFF	TGTGCCAGCAGTCCATTGATAACCCCCGGGACAGGGCACAATGAGCAGTTCTTC
-	TRBJ1-2	TRBV7-3	-	CASSLEGEGGYTF	TGTGCCAGCAGCTTAGAAGGGGAAGGAGGCTACACCTTC
TRBD1	TRBJ1-2	TRBV19	-	CASIGQGYGYTF	TGTGCCAGTATTGGACAGGGGTATGGCTACACCTTC
TRBD1	TRBJ1-1	TRBV7-8	-	CASSSLTGRTEAFF	TGTGCCAGCAGCTCCCTGACAGGGAGAACTGAAGCTTTCTTT
-	TRBJ2-1	TRBV5-5	few	CASSLVGGGGNYNEQFF	TGTGCCAGCAGCTTGGTTGGTGGAGGGGGCAATTACAATGAGCAGTTCTTC
-	TRBJ1-4	TRBV28	-	CASRRGVEKLFF	TGTGCCAGCCGGAGAGGTGTTGAAAAACTGTTTTTT
TRBD1	TRBJ1-1	TRBV7-6	once	CASSAGGHTEAFF	TGTGCCAGCAGCGCAGGGGGCCACACTGAAGCTTTCTTT
-	TRBJ1-2	TRBV19	-	CASSIAATAVRYGYTF	TGTGCCAGTAGTATAGCCGCAACAGCGGTTAGGTATGGCTACACCTTC
TRBD2	TRBJ2-1	TRBV19	-	CASSTRTSGWHNEQFF	TGTGCCAGTAGTACGCGGACTAGCGGGTGGCACAATGAGCAGTTCTTC
TRBD1	TRBJ1-2	TRBV3-1/TRBV3-2	-	CASSQGTGGYGYTF	TGTGCCAGCAGCCAGGGGACAGGGGGCTATGGCTACACCTTC
-	TRBJ1-1	TRBV11-1	-	CASSLQALNTEAFF	TGTGCCAGCAGCTTACAGGCGTTGAACACTGAAGCTTTCTTT
-	TRBJ2-7	TRBV28	once	CASSSRQGPRFEYF	TGTGCCAGCAGTTCGCGACAAGGCCCCCGGTTTGAGTACTTC
-	TRBJ1-1	TRBV6-5	-	CASIPPVLTEAFF	TGTGCCAGCATACCTCCGGTCCTCACTGAAGCTTTCTTT
-	TRBJ1-4	TRBV15	-	CATSRTATNEKLFF	TGTGCCACCAGCAGGACAGCTACTAATGAAAAACTGTTTTTT
-	TRBJ2-7	TRBV10-3	-	CAISASPVLTSYEQYF	TGTGCCATCAGTGCGTCGCCGGTACTAACCTCCTACGAGCAGTACTTC
-	TRBJ1-1	TRBV11-2	-	CASSSHGAPNTEAFF	TGTGCCAGCAGCTCCCATGGGGCACCGAACACTGAAGCTTTCTTT
-	TRBJ1-2	TRBV10-2	-	CASSVAGGNGYTF	TGCGCCAGCAGTGTCGCAGGTGGCAATGGCTACACCTTC
-	TRBJ1-6	TRBV4-2	once	CASSQDSTGFLRVSPLHF	TGTGCCAGCAGCCAAGACTCAACCGGCTTTCTTCGGGTTTCACCCCTCCACTTT
-	TRBJ1-2	TRBV25-1	-	CASSDRNYGYTF	TGTGCCAGCAGTGACAGAAACTATGGCTACACCTTC
-	TRBJ1-1	TRBV7-6	-	CASSFSENTEAFF	TGTGCCAGCAGCTTTTCAGAGAACACTGAAGCTTTCTTT
-	TRBJ1-4	TRBV6-5	-	CASSQNEKLFF	TGTGCCAGCAGCCAGAATGAAAAACTGTTTTTT
-	TRBJ2-7	TRBV7-2	-	CASSLASGDYEQYF	TGTGCCAGCAGCTTAGCCTCCGGGGACTACGAGCAGTACTTC
TRBD1	TRBJ1-4	TRBV2	once	CASRGGQEGKLFF	TGTGCCAGCAGGGGGGGACAGGAGGGAAAACTGTTTTTT
TRBD2	TRBJ2-7	TRBV27	-	CASSLQSGGRPEAGEQYF	TGTGCCAGCAGCCTCCAAAGCGGGGGGAGGCCCGAGGCGGGAGAGCAGTACTTC
TRBD2	TRBJ2-1	TRBV10-1	-	CASSERGGSSYNEQFF	TGCGCCAGCAGTGAACGTGGCGGGAGCTCCTACAATGAGCAGTTCTTC